The 9 T cell receptor beta chains below come from one sample, sequenced in a study of T-cell memory formation after mild COVID-19. One entry per CDR3 protein results from TCRdb running MiXCR on the 5' RACE reads. The table has fewer than 700,000 distinct CDR3 sequences, roughly 18% seen once. Material for sequencing was PBMCs or a T cell subset sorted from them (not recorded which). These TCRs come from an adult woman who had mild COVID-19 (a few samples of this study predate the infection). Cell type and time point are not known.

The chain couples TRBV7-3 to TRBJ1-2; D remains unclear. Germline lookup yields CDR1 SGHTA and CDR2 FQGTGA. With 5 bases removed from V and 11 bases from J, the gap between germline ends came to 6 bases. This CDR3 region has 9 residues. CDR3 coding DNA: TGTGCCAGCAGCCGGAGGTACACCTTC. It specifies CASSRRYTF. The full variable domain, its missing parts supplied by reference TRBV7-3 and TRBJ1-2, is GAGVSQTPSNKVTEKGKYVELRCDPISGHTALYWYRQSLGQGPEFLIYFQGTGAADDSGLPNDRFFAVRPEGSVSTLKIQRTERGDSAVYLCASSRRYTFGSGTRLTVV.

This clonotype appeared once. The chain combines TRBV7-2 with TRBJ2-1, with TRBD2 matching 11 bases. The CDR3 runs to 16 residues. Germline loops: CDR1 SGHTA, CDR2 FQGNSA. J gave up 6 bases and V 6 bases, and 10 bases lay outside the gene matches. CDR3 in amino acids: CASSIIAGGPGNEQFF. As DNA, the CDR3 is TGTGCCAGCAGTATTATAGCGGGGGGGCCGGGCAATGAGCAGTTCTTC.

This clonotype was observed a few times. The chain uses TRBV15 and TRBJ1-1; 12 bases are shared with TRBD1. The CDR3 has 16 amino acids. Germline values: CDR1 LNHNV, CDR2 YYDKDF (reference sequence). Unmatched junction bases numbered 8, after V lost 2 bases and J lost 7 bases. The CDR3 coding sequence is TGTGCCACCAGCAGATACCGGGACAGGGGGCTTCGTGAAGCTTTCTTT. This gives the protein CATSRYRDRGLREAFF.

CDR3 amino acids: CASSRSLQEEGYGYTF. CDR3 nucleotides: TGCGCCAGCAGCCGATCCCTACAGGAAGAGGGCTATGGCTACACCTTC. The V and J genes are TRBV4-1 and TRBJ1-2, with D tentatively TRBD1 (5 bases). Per the germline V gene, CDR1 is MGHRA and CDR2 is YSYEKL. V lost 4 bases and J 4 bases, leaving 19 bases between the germline ends. The CDR3 length is 16 residues.

This clonotype has more than one count but fewer than ten. This chain uses TRBV9 with TRBJ2-7; 7 nucleotides agree with TRBD2. The V gene's germline CDR1 is SGDLS and CDR2 YYNGEE. The CDR3 is 14 residues long. The V gene end was trimmed by 0 bases and the J gene end by 5 bases; junction bases not matched to a gene: 5. The CDR3 bases are TGTGCCAGCAGCGTAGGCGGGAGTATGAACGAGCAGTACTTC. Its translation is CASSVGGSMNEQYF.

Only a few counts were recorded for this clonotype. The CDR3 protein is CASSYTGKTEAFF. Here the CDR3 DNA reads TGTGCCAGCAGTTACACTGGGAAGACTGAAGCTTTCTTT. This chain links TRBV6-7 with TRBJ1-1; D unresolved. TRBV6-7 is an ORF, with its function uncertain. The CDR3 length is 13 residues. The V end lost 2 bases, the J end lost 5 bases, and 9 bases lay between the germline ends.

The chain carries TRBV15 and TRBJ2-1, with TRBD1 identical over 8 bases. The trim removed 0 bases at V and 4 bases at J, leaving 8 bases unmatched. The CDR3 is 17 amino acids. Germline lookup yields CDR1 LNHNV and CDR2 YYDKDF (reference sequence). The DNA for the CDR3 is TGTGCCACCAGCAGAGATGTGGGCAGGGGGCTGTACAATGAGCAGTTCTTC. This translates into CATSRDVGRGLYNEQFF.

V gene TRBV27 combines with J gene TRBJ1-1, with 8 nucleotides matching TRBD1. Germline-derived CDR1 and CDR2 are MNHEY and SMNVEV (reference sequence). Unmatched junction bases numbered 12, after V lost 5 bases and J lost 4 bases. The CDR3 is 16 residues long. In DNA form, the CDR3 reads TGTGCCAGCAGTCCCCGGGACAGGCGGGGTAGCACTGAAGCTTTCTTT. Residues: CASSPRDRRGSTEAFF.

This CDR3 is CASSLYDNEQFF. The DNA for the CDR3 is TGCGCCAGCAGCTTGTATGACAATGAGCAGTTCTTC. The chain links TRBV5-1 to TRBJ2-1; D unresolved. CDR1 SGHRS and CDR2 YFSETQ come from the germline V gene. This CDR3 comprises 12 residues. V was pared by 1 base and J by 5 bases, with 4 bases between.